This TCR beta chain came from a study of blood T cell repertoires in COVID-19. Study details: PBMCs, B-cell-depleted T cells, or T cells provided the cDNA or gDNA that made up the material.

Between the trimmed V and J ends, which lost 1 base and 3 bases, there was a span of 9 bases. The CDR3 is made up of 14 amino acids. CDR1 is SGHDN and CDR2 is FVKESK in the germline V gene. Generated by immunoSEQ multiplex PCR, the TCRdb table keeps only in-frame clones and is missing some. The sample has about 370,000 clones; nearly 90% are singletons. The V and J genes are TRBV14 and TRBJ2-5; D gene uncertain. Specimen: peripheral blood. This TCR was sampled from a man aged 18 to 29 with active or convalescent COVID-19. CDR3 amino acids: CASSQGNYEETQYF. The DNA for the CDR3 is TGTGCCAGCAGCCAAGGAAACTATGAAGAGACCCAGTACTTC.